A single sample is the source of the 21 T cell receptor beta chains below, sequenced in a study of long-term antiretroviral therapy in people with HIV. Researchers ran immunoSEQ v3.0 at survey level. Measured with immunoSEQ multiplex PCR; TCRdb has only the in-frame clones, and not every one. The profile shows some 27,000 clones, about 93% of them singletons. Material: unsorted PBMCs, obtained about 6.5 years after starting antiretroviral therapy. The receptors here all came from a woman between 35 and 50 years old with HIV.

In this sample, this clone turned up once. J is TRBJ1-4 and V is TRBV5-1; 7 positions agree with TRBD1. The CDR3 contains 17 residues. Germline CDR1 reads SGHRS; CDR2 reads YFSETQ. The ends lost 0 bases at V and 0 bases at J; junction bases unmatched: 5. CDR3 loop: CASSLGQGKSTNEKLFF. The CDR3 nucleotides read TGCGCCAGCAGCTTGGGACAGGGAAAATCAACTAATGAAAAACTGTTTTTT.

This chain's CDR3 is CASSSRTGGDGYTF. The CDR3 bases are TGTGCCAGCAGCTCACGGACAGGGGGTGATGGCTACACCTTC. V usage is TRBV7-3 and J usage is TRBJ1-2; 10 bases map to TRBD1. The germline gives CDR1 SGHTA, CDR2 FQGTGA. This CDR3 spans 14 amino acids. The trim removed 4 bases at V and 6 bases at J, leaving 5 bases unmatched.

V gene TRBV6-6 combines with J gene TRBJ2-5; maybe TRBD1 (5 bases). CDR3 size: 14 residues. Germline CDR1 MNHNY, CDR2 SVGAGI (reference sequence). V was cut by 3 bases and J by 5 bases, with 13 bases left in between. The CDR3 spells CASSYYRISETQYF. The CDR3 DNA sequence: TGTGCCAGCAGTTATTACAGGATTTCGGAGACCCAGTACTTC.

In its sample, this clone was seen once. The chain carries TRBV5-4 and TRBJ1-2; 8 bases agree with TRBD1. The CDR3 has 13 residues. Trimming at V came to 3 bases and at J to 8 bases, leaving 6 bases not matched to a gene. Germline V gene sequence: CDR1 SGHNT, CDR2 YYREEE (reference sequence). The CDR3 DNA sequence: TGTGCCAGCAGCTCGATGGACAGGGACGGCTACACCTTC. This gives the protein CASSSMDRDGYTF.

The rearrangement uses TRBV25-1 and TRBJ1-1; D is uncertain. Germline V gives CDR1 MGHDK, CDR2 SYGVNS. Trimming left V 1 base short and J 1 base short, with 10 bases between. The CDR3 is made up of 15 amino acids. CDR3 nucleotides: TGTGCCAGCAGTGAATCCCTAGCGGGGAACACTGAAGCTTTCTTT. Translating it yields CASSESLAGNTEAFF. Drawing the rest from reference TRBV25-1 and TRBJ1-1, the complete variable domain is EADIYQTPRYLVIGTGKKITLECSQTMGHDKMYWYQQDPGMELHLIHYSYGVNSTEKGDLSSESTVSRIRTEHFPLTLESARPSHTSQYLCASSESLAGNTEAFFGQGTRLTVV.

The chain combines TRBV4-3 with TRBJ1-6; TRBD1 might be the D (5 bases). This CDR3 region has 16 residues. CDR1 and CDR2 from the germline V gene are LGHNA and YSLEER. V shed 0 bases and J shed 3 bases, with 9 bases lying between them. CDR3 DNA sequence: TGCGCCAGCAGCCAAGAGGGACGAGACTATAATTCACCCCTCCACTTT. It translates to CASSQEGRDYNSPLHF.

The chain's CDR3 is CASSPGREGGATNEKLFF. CDR3 nucleotides: TGTGCCAGCAGCCCCGGACGCGAAGGGGGCGCAACTAATGAAAAACTGTTTTTT. This chain connects TRBV7-9 to TRBJ1-4, with 7 bases fitting TRBD1. The junction had 12 bases not matched to a gene; V was cut back by 5 bases and J by 0 bases. Germline loops: CDR1 SEHNR, CDR2 FQNEAQ (reference sequence). This CDR3 region has 18 residues.

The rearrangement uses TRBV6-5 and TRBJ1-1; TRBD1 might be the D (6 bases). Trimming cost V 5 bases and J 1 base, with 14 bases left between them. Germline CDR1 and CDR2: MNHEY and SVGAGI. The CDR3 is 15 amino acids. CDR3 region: CASSTTGTRNTEAFF. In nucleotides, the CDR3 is TGTGCCAGCAGTACCACCGGGACAAGGAACACTGAAGCTTTCTTT.

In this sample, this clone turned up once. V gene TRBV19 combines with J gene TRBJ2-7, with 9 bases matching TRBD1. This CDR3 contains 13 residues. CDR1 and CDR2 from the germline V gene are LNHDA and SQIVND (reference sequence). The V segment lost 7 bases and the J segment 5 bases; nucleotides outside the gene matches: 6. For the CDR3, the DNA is TGTGCCAGTACAAGGGACAGGGCCAACGAGCAGTACTTC. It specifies CASTRDRANEQYF.

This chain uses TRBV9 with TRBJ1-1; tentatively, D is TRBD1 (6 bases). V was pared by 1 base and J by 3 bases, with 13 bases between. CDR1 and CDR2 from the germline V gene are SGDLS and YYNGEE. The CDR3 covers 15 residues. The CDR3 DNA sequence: TGTGCCAGCAGCGTAACGGGGGCATGGGACACTGAAGCTTTCTTT. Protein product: CASSVTGAWDTEAFF.

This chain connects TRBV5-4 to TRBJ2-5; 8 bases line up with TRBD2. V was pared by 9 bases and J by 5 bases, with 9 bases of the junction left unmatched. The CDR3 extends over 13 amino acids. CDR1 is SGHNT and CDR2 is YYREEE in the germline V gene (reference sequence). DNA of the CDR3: TGTGCCACCACCGGGGGGGCCCCGGAGACCCAGTACTTC. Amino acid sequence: CATTGGAPETQYF.

The CDR3 is CASSFETGVNSPLHF. The CDR3 bases are TGTGCCAGCAGCTTCGAAACAGGCGTTAATTCACCCCTCCACTTT. The gene calls are TRBV7-2 and TRBJ1-6; perhaps TRBD1 as D (5 bases). V lost 3 bases and J 6 bases, leaving 12 bases between the germline ends. This CDR3 contains 15 residues. Germline assignment: CDR1 SGHTA and CDR2 FQGNSA.

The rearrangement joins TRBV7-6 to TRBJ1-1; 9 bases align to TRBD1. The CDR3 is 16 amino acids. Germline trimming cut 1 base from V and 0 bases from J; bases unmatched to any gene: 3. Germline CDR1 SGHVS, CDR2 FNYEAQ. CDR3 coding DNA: TGTGCCAGCAGCTTAGAGGGGACAGGGCTGAACACTGAAGCTTTCTTT. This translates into CASSLEGTGLNTEAFF.

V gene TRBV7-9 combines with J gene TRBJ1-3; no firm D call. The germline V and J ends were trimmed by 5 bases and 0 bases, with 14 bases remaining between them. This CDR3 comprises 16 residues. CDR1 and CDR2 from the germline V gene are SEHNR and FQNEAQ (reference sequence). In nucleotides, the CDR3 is TGTGCCAGCAGCCCCCAGCAGCTAGGCTCTGGAAACACCATATATTTT. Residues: CASSPQQLGSGNTIYF.

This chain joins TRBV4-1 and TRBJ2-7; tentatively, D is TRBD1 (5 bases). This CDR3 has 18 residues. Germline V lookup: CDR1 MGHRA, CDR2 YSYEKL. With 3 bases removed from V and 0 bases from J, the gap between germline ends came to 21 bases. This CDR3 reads CASSHGPGPGASSYEQYF. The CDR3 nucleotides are TGCGCCAGCAGCCACGGACCGGGCCCTGGGGCCAGCTCCTACGAGCAGTACTTC.

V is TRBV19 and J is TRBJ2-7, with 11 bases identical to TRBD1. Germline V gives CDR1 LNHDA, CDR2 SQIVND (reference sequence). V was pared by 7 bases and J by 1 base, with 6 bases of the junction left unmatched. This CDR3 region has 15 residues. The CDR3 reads CASKTGQGGSYEQYF. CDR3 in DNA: TGTGCCAGTAAGACGGGACAGGGGGGATCCTACGAGCAGTACTTC.

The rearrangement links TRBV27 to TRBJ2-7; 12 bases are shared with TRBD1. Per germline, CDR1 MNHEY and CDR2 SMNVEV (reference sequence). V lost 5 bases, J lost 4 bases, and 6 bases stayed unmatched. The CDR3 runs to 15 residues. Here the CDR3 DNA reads TGTGCCAGCAGTCCGGGACAGGGGGCGACGTACGAGCAGTACTTC. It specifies CASSPGQGATYEQYF.

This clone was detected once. The CDR3 DNA sequence: TGTGCCAGCAGTTACTACCGGACATACTACGAGCAGTACTTC. Protein: CASSYYRTYYEQYF. The chain carries TRBV6-5 and TRBJ2-7; possibly TRBD1 for D (5 bases). Germline V CDR1 and CDR2: MNHEY, SVGAGI. CDR3 length equals 14 residues. The V gene lost 1 base and the J gene lost 3 bases, with 10 bases spanning the gap.

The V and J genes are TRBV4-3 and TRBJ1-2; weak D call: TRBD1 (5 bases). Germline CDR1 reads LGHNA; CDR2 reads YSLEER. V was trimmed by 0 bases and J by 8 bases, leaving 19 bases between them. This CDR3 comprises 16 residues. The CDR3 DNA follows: TGCGCCAGCAGCCAAGATAAGTCTGGGGCTTTATACGGCTACACCTTC. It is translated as CASSQDKSGALYGYTF.

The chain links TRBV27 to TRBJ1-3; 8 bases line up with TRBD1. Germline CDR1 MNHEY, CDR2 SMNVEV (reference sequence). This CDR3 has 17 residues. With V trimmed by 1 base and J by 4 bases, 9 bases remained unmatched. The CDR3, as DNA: TGTGCCAGCAGTTTATGGACAGGGTCCTTTAGGGGAAACACCATATATTTT. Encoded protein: CASSLWTGSFRGNTIYF.

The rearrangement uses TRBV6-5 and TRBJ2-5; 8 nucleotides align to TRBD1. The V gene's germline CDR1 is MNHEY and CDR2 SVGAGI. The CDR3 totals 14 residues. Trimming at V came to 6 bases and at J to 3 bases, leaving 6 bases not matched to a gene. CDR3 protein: CASSPGTGKETQYF. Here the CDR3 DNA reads TGTGCCAGCAGCCCTGGGACAGGCAAAGAGACCCAGTACTTC.